This TCR beta chain derives from a study of T cell responses to AZD1222 COVID-19 vaccine. General study results and limits: An increase in Spike-specific TCR breadth and depth was observed after two AZD1222 doses. Nearly half of unique spike-specific TCRs reportedly avoided B.1.351 and B.1.1.7 mutated regions.

Trimming cost V 4 bases and J 5 bases; bases outside gene matches: 14. Germline assignment: CDR1 SGDLS and CDR2 YYNGEE. The CDR3 runs 16 residues. The data were produced by immunoSEQ multiplex PCR, yet TCRdb's version contains in-frame clones alone and is incomplete. This sample has around 80,000 clones, with 80% to 90% found just once. Concerning this clone: No antigen is known for it.

The specimen was peripheral blood, collected 28 days after the second AZD1222 dose. V is TRBV9 and J is TRBJ1-1; 7 bases match TRBD1. The sequence derives from an adult who received the AZD1222 COVID-19 vaccine. The chain's CDR3 is CASSPLARGRGTEAFF. The CDR3 DNA sequence: TGTGCCAGCAGCCCCTTGGCGAGGGGGCGAGGGACTGAAGCTTTCTTT.